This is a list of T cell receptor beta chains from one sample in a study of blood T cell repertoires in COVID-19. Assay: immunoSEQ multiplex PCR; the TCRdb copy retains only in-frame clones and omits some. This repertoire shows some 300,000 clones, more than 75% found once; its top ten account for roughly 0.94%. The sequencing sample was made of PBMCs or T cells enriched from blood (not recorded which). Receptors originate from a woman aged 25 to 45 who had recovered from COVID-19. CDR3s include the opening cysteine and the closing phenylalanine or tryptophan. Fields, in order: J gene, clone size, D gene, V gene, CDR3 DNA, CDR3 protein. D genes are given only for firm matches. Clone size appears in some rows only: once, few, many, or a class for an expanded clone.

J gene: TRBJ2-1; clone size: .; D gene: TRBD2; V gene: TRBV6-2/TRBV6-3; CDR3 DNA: TGTGCCAGCAGTTATCCGGGACTAGTCAATGAGCAGTTCTTC; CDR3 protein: CASSYPGLVNEQFF
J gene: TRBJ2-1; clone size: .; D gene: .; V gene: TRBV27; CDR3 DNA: TGTGCCAGCAGTTTATCGGTAAACAGGGTTGAGGACAATGAGCAGTTCTTC; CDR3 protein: CASSLSVNRVEDNEQFF
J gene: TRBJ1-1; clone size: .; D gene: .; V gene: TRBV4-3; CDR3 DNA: TGCGCCAGCAGCCAAGTAACAGGGAGGGGAACTGAAGCTTTCTTT; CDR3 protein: CASSQVTGRGTEAFF
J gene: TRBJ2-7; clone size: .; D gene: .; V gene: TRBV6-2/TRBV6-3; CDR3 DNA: TGTGCCAGCAGTTACTCGTTTCTGAGGGCCGAGCAGTACTTC; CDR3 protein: CASSYSFLRAEQYF
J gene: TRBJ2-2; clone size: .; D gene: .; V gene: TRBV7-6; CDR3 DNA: TGTGCCAGCAGCTACCCCGGAGGGGGGGGCACGAGCAACACCGGGGAGCTGTTTTTT; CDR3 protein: CASSYPGGGGTSNTGELFF
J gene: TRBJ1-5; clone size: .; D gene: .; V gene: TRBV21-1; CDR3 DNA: TGTGCCAGCAGCCCCCGATCGGACAGGACCGGCAATCAGCCCCAGCATTTT; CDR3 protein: CASSPRSDRTGNQPQHF
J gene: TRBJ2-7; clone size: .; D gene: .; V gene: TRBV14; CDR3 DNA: TGTGCCAGCAGCCAGACGACAGGTGTCTCCTACGAGCAGTACTTC; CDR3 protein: CASSQTTGVSYEQYF
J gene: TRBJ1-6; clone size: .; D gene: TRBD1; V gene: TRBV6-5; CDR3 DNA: TGTGCCAGCACCGAAAACAGGGGGAATTCACCCCTCCACTTT; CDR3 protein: CASTENRGNSPLHF
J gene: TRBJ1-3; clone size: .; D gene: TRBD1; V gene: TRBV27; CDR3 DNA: TGTGCCAGCAGTGCCAGGGGGCCCCCTGGAAACACCATATATTTT; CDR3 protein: CASSARGPPGNTIYF
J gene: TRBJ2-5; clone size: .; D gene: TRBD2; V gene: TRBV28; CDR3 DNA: TGTGCCAGCAGTTTAAATAGCGGGGGGACTCAAGAGACCCAGTACTTC; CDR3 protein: CASSLNSGGTQETQYF
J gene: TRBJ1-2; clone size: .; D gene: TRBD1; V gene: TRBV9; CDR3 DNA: TGTGCCAGCAGAGTACAGGGGGAGGCTGGCTACACCTTC; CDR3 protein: CASRVQGEAGYTF
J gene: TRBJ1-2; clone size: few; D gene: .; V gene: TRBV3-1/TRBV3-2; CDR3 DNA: TGTGCCAGCAGCCAAGGGTGGGGGGAGTTGAATGGCTACACCTTC; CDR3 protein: CASSQGWGELNGYTF
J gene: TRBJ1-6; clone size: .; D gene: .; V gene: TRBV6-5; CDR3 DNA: TGTGCCAGCAGTTACAGGCAGGATAATTCACCCCTCCACTTT; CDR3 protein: CASSYRQDNSPLHF
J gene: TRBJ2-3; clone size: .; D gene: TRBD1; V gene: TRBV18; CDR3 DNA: TGTGCCAGCTCACAATCCCCGGGACAGGTGAGCACAGATACGCAGTATTTT; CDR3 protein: CASSQSPGQVSTDTQYF
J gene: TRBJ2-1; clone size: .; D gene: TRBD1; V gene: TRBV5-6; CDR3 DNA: TGTGCCAGCAGCATCGGGACAGGGGGCTTTAGCTCCTACAATGAGCAGTTCTTC; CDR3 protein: CASSIGTGGFSSYNEQFF
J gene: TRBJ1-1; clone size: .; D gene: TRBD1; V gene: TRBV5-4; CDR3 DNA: TGTGCCAGCAGCGGAGGCGGACAGGGGGTAACTGAAGCTTTCTTT; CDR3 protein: CASSGGGQGVTEAFF
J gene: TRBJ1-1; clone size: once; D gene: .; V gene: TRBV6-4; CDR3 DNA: TGTGCCAGCAGTGCGGTGACAGGCAGGTTCGACACTGAAGCTTTCTTT; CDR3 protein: CASSAVTGRFDTEAFF
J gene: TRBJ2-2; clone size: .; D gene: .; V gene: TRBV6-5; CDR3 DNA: TGTGCTCTTTCTAGGCCACCTGCGAACACCGGGGAGCTGTTTTTT; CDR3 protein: CALSRPPANTGELFF
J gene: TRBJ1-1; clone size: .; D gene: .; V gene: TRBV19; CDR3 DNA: TGTGCCAGTAGTATAGCCCGGACAGTAAGGAACACTGAAGCTTTCTTT; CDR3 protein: CASSIARTVRNTEAFF
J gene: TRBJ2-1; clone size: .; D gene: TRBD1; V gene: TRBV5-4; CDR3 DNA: TGTGCCAGCAGCTACGGGACAGTCTCCTACAATGAGCAGTTCTTC; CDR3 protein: CASSYGTVSYNEQFF
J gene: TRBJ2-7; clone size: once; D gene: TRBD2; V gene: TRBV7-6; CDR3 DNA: TGTGCCAGCAGCTTAATGGGACTAGGTTTAGGCGAGCAGTACTTC; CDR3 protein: CASSLMGLGLGEQYF
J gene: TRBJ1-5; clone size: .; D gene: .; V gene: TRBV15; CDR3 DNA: TGTGCCACCAGCAGAACCAACATAAATTTAGACAAGCTTGGCAATCAGCCCCAGCATTTT; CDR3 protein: CATSRTNINLDKLGNQPQHF
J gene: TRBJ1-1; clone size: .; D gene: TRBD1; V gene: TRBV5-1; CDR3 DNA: TGCGCCAGCAGCCCCCGGACAGGGGGGACTGAAGCTTTCTTT; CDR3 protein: CASSPRTGGTEAFF
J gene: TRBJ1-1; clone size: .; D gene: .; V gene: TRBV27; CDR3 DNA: TGTGCCAGCAGCACACGGCCCACAGGTCGGCCCACTGAAGCTTTCTTT; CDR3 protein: CASSTRPTGRPTEAFF
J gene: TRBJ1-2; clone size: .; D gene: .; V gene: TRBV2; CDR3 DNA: TGTGCCAGCAGTGAAGAACGGGTTAGTGATGGCTACACCTTC; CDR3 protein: CASSEERVSDGYTF
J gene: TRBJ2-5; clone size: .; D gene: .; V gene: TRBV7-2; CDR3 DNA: TGTGCCAGCAGCTTAGACAGGGTACAAGAGACCCAGTACTTC; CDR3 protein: CASSLDRVQETQYF
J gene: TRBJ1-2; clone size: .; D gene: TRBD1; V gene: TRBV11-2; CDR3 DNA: TGTGCCAGCAGCTTAGATCCGGGACAGCTCTATGGCTACACCTTC; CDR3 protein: CASSLDPGQLYGYTF
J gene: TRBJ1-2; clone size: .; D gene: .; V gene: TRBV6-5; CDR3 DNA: TGTGCCAGCAGTTACTCGAAGAGCCCACAGCCCTATGGCTACACCTTC; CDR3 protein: CASSYSKSPQPYGYTF
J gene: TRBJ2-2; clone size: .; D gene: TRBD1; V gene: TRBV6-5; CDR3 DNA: TGTGCCAGCAGGCGACAGGGGGCTAGGACCGGGGAGCTGTTTTTT; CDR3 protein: CASRRQGARTGELFF
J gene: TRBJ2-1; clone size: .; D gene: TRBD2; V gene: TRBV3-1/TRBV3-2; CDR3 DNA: TGTGCCAGCAGGAACCACGGTCAGCGGGGGTACAATGAGCAGTTCTTC; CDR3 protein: CASRNHGQRGYNEQFF
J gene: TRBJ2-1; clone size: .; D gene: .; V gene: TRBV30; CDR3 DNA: TGTGCCTGGAGTGTACGAGGGCGGAATGAGCAGTTCTTC; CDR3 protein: CAWSVRGRNEQFF